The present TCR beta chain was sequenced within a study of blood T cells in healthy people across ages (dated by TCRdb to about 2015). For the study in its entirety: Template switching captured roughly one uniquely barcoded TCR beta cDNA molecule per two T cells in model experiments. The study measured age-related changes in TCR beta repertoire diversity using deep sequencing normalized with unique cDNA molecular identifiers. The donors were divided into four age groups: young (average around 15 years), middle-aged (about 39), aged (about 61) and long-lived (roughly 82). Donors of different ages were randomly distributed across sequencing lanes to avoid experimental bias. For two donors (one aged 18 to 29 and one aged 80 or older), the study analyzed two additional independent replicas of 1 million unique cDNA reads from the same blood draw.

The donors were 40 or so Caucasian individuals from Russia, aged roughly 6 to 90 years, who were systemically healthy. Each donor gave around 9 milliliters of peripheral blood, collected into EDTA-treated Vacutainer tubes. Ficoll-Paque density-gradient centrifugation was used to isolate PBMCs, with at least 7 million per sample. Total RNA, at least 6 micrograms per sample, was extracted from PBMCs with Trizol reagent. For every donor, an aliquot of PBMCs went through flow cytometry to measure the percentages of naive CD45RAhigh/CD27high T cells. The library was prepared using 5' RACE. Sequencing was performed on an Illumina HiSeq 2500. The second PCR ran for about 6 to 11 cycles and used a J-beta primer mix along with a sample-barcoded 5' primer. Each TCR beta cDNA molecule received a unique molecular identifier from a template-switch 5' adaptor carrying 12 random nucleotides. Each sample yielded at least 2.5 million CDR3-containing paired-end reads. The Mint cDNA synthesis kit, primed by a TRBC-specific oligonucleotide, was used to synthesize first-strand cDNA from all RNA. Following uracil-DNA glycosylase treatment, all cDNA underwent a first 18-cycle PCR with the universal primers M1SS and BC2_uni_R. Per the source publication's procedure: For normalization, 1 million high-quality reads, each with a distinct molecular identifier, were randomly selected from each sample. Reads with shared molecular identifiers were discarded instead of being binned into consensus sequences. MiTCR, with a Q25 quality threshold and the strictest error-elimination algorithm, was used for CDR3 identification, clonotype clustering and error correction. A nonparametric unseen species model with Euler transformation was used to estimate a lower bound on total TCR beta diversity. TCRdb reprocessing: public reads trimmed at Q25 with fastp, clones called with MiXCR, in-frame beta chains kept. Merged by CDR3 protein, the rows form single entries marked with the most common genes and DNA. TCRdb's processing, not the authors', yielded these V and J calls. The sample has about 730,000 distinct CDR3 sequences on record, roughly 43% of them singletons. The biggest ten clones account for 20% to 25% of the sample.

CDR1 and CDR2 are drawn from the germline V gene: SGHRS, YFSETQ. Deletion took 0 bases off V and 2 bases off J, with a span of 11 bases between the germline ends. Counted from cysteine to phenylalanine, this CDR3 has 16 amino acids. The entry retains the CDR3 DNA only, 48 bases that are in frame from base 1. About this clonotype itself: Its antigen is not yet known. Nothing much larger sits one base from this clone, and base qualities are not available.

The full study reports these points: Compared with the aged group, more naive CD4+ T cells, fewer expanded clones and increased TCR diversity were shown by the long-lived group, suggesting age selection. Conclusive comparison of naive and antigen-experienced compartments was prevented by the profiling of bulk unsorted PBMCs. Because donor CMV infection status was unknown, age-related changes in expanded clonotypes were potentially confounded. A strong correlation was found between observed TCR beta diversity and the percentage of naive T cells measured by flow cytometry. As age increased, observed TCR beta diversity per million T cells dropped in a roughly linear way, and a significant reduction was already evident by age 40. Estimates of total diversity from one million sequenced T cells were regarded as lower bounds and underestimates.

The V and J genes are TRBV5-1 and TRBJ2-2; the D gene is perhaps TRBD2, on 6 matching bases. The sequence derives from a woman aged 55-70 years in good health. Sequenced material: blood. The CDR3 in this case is CASSLEGGANTGELFF. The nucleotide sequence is TGCGCCAGCAGCTTGGAGGGAGGCGCAAACACCGGGGAGCTGTTTTTT.